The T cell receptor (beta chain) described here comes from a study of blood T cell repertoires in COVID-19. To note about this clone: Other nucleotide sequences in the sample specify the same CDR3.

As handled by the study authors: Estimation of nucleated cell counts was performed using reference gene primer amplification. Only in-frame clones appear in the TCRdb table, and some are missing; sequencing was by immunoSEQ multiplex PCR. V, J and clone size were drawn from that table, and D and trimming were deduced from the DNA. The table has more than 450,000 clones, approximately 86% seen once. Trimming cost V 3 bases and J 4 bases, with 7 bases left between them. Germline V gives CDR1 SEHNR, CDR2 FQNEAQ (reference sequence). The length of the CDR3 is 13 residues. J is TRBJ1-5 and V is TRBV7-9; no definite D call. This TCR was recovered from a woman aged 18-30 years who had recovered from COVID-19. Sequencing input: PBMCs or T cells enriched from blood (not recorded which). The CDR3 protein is CASSLGVNQPQHF. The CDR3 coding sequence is TGTGCCAGCAGCTTGGGAGTTAATCAGCCCCAGCATTTT.